Listed below are T cell receptor beta chains from one sample, sequenced in a study of shared clonotypes between healthy human individuals. Assay: immunoSEQ multiplex PCR; the TCRdb copy retains only in-frame clones and omits some. The sample records approximately 1.4 million clones, around 98% being singletons. Sample: naive CD4+ T cells sorted from blood. The receptors originated from a man aged 25-45 years in good health. Each CDR3 is given with its conserved first and last residue. Fields, in order: J gene, V gene, clone size, D gene, CDR3 length, CDR3 DNA, CDR3 protein. D genes are given only for firm matches. Clone size is not always given. Where it is, it says once, few, many or a class for expanded clones.

>TRBJ2-1|TRBV9|-|-|16
TGTGCCAGCAGCCTCTCTCATGTCTGGGATGGTGGTGAGCAGTTCTTC
CASSLSHVWDGGEQFF
>TRBJ2-7|TRBV7-7|-|TRBD2|13
TGTGCCAGCAGCCCACTAGCGGGAGGCGAGCAGTACTTC
CASSPLAGGEQYF
>TRBJ2-2|TRBV28|-|-|13
TGTGCCAGTCAGAGGGTCTTCGCCGGGGAGCTGTTTTTT
CASQRVFAGELFF
>TRBJ2-1|TRBV27|-|TRBD2|15
TGTGCCAGCAGTGGACTAGCGGGAGAGAAAGTTGAGCAGTTCTTC
CASSGLAGEKVEQFF
>TRBJ1-4|TRBV27|-|TRBD1|15
TGTGCCAGCAGTAGTCAGGGGGCTGGTAATGAAAAACTGTTTTTT
CASSSQGAGNEKLFF
>TRBJ2-7|TRBV27|-|TRBD1|18
TGTGCCAGCAGTCGGACAGGGCCACTGAACTACTACTCCTACGAGCAGTACTTC
CASSRTGPLNYYSYEQYF
>TRBJ2-6|TRBV20-1|once|TRBD1|11
TGCAGTGCCGGGACAGGGGGGGTCCTGACTTTC
CSAGTGGVLTF
>TRBJ2-1|TRBV5-4|once|TRBD1|14
TGTGCCAGCGGGGACAGGGGGAAGTACAATGAGCAGTTCTTC
CASGDRGKYNEQFF
>TRBJ2-3|TRBV29-1|-|-|12
TGCAGCGTTGCCGTTGGCACAGATACGCAGTATTTT
CSVAVGTDTQYF
>TRBJ2-1|TRBV11-2|-|TRBD1|15
TGTGCCAGCAGCCTACGAGACAGGGGAATTTATGGGCAGTTCTTC
CASSLRDRGIYGQFF
>TRBJ2-7|TRBV2|-|-|16
TGTGCCAGCAGCGCTATAAAAAGGAGAAGCTCCTACGAGCAGTACTTC
CASSAIKRRSSYEQYF
>TRBJ1-2|TRBV28|-|TRBD1|14
TGTGCCAGCGAACCCGGGACAGGGTCCTATGGCTACACCTTC
CASEPGTGSYGYTF
>TRBJ1-1|TRBV18|once|-|15
TGTGCCAGCTCACCATGGGCAGGGCTTAGCACTGAAGTTTTCTTT
CASSPWAGLSTEVFF
>TRBJ2-7|TRBV5-4|-|TRBD2|15
TGTGCCAGCACGTTCAAGACTAGCGGGATCCACGAGCAGTACTTC
CASTFKTSGIHEQYF
>TRBJ2-5|TRBV2|-|-|12
TGTGCCAGCAGTCGGCACCAAGAGACCCAGTACTTC
CASSRHQETQYF
>TRBJ2-7|TRBV11-2|-|-|12
TGTGCCAGCAGCTTAGTAGTGGGCGAGCAGTACTTC
CASSLVVGEQYF
>TRBJ1-2|TRBV19|-|TRBD1|15
TGTGCCAGTAGTAGAGGACAGGGAATCGGCTATGGCTACACCTTC
CASSRGQGIGYGYTF
>TRBJ2-2|TRBV6-5|-|-|14
TGTGCCAGCAGCCGGACTGAAGGGACCGGGGAGCTGTTTTTT
CASSRTEGTGELFF
>TRBJ2-1|TRBV11-2|-|-|16
TGTGCCAGCACCCTAGGAGGGGGGCGCCTAGACAATGAGCAGTTCTTC
CASTLGGGRLDNEQFF
>TRBJ1-4|TRBV6-5|-|-|13
TGTGCCAGCGGTGCACAACCGAGTGAAAAACTGTTTTTT
CASGAQPSEKLFF